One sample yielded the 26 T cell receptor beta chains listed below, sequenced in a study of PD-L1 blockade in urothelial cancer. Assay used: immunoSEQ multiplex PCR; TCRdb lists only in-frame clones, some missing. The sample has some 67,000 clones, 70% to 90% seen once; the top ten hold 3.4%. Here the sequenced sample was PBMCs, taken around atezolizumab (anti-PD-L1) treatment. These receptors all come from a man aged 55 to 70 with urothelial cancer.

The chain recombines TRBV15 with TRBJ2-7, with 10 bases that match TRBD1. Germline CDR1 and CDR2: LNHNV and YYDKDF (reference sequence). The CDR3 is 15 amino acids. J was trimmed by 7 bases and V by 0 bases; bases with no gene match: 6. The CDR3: CATSRDQWTGGEQYF. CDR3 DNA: TGTGCCACCAGCAGAGACCAGTGGACAGGGGGGGAGCAGTACTTC.

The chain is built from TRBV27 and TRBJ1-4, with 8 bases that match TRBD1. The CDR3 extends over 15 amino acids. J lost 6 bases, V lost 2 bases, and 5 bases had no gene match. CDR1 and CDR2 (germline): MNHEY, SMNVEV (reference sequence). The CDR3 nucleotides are TGTGCCAGCAGTTTACGGACAGGGTATGATGAAAAACTGTTTTTT. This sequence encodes CASSLRTGYDEKLFF.

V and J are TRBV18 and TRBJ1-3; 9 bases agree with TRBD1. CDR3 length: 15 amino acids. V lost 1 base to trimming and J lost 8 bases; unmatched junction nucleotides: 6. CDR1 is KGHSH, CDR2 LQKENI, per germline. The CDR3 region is CASSPRLQGADTIYF. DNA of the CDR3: TGTGCCAGCTCACCACGGTTACAGGGGGCAGACACCATATATTTT.

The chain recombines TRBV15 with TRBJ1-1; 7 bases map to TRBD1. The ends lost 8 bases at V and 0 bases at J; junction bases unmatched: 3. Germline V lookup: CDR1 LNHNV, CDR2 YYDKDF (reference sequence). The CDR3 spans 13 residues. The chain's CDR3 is CATSTGMNTEAFF. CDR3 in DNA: TGTGCCACCTCGACAGGGATGAACACTGAAGCTTTCTTT.

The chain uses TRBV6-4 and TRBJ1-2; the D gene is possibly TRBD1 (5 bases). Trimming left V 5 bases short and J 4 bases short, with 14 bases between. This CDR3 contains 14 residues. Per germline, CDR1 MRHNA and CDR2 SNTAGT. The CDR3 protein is CASSKTVFIYGYTF. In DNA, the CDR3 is TGTGCCAGCAGTAAGACAGTCTTCATCTATGGCTACACCTTC.

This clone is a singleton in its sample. The CDR3 nucleotides read TGCGCCAGCAGCTTGGTGGGCGCAGGGGGTAGCGGCGAGCAGTACTTC. It is translated as CASSLVGAGGSGEQYF. The chain uses TRBV5-1 and TRBJ2-7; D possibly corresponds to TRBD1 (7 bases). Germline V lookup: CDR1 SGHRS, CDR2 YFSETQ. This CDR3 spans 16 amino acids. The V end lost 0 bases, the J end lost 6 bases, and 19 bases lay between the germline ends.

CDR3 in amino acids: CASSEALPDRGYEQYF. CDR3 DNA sequence: TGTGCCAGCAGTGAAGCGCTTCCCGACAGGGGGTACGAGCAGTACTTC. This chain connects TRBV2 to TRBJ2-7; 9 nucleotides match TRBD1. CDR1 and CDR2 from the germline V gene are SNHLY and FYNNEI. V shed 0 bases and J 4 bases; nucleotides not matched to a gene: 7. The CDR3 loop spans 16 amino acids.

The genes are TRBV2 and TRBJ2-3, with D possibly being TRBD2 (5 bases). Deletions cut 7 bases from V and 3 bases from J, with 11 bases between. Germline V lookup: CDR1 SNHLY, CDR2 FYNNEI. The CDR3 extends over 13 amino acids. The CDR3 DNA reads TGTGCCAGCACCCTCCGGGGTACAGATACGCAGTATTTT. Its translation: CASTLRGTDTQYF.

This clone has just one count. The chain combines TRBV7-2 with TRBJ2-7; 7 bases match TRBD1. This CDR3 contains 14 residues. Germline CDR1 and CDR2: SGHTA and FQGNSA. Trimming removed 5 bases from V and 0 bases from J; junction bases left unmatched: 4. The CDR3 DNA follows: TGTGCCAGCAGCCGGGACAGATCCTCCTACGAGCAGTACTTC. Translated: CASSRDRSSYEQYF.

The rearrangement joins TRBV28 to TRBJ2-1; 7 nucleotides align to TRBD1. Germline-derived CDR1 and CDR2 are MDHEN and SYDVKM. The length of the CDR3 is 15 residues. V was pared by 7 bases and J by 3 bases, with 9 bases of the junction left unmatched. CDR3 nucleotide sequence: TGTGCCAGCAACCATAAGGCAGGGGGCTACAATGAGCAGTTCTTC. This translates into CASNHKAGGYNEQFF.

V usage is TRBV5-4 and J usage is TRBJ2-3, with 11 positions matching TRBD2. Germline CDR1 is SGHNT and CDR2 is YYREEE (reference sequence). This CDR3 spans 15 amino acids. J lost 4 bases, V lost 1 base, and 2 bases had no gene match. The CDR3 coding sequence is TGTGCCAGCAGCTTGCGGACTAGCGGGTCAGATACGCAGTATTTT. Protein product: CASSLRTSGSDTQYF.

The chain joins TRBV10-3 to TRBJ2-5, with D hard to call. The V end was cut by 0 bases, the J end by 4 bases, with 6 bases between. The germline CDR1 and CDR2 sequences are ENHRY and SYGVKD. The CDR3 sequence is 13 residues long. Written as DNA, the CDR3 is TGTGCCATCAGTGAGTCGGTAGTAGAGACCCAGTACTTC. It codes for CAISESVVETQYF.

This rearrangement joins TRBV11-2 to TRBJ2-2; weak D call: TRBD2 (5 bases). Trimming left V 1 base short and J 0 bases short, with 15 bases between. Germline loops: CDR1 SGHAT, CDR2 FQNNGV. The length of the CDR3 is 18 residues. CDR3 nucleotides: TGTGCCAGCAGCTTAGTTAGGGTCAGACTAACGAACACCGGGGAGCTGTTTTTT. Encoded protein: CASSLVRVRLTNTGELFF.

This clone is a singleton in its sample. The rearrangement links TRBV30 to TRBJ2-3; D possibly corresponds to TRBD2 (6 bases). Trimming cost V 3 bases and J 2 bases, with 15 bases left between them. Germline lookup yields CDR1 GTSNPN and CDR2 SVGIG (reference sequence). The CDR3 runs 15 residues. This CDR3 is CAWRAGTWDTDTQYF. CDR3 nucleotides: TGTGCCTGGAGGGCCGGGACTTGGGACACAGATACGCAGTATTTT.

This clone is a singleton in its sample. CDR3 region: CASSDRDRASYEQYF. Here the CDR3 DNA reads TGTGCCAGCAGTGACCGGGACAGGGCCTCCTACGAGCAGTACTTC. The rearrangement uses TRBV6-1 and TRBJ2-7, with 9 bases aligning to TRBD1. The CDR3 is made up of 15 amino acids. With 3 bases clipped from V and 0 bases from J, the junction kept 3 bases outside the gene matches. Germline assignment: CDR1 MNHNS and CDR2 SASEGT.

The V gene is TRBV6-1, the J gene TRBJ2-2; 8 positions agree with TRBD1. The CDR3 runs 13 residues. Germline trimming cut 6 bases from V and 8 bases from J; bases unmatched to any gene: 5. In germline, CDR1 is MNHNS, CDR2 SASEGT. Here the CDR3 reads CASSAGTGGELFF. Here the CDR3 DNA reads TGTGCCAGCAGCGCCGGGACAGGAGGGGAGCTGTTTTTT.

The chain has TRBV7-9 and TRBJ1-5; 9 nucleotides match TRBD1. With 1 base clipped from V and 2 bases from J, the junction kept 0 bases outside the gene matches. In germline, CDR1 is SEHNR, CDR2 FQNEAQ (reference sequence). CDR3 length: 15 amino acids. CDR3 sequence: CASSLGTGGNQPQHF. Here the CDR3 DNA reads TGTGCCAGCAGCTTAGGGACAGGGGGCAATCAGCCCCAGCATTTT.

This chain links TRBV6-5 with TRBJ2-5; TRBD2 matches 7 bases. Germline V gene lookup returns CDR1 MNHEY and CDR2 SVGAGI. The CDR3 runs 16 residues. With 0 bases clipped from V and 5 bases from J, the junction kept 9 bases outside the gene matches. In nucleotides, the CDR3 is TGTGCCAGCAGTTACTCGAGGCGGGGGTGGAGCGAGACCCAGTACTTC. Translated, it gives CASSYSRRGWSETQYF.

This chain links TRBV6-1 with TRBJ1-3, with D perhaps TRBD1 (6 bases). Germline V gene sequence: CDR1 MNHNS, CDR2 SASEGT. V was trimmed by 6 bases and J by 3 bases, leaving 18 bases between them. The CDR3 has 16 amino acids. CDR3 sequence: CASREFQGRVGNTIYF. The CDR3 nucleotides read TGTGCCAGCAGAGAATTCCAGGGGCGGGTTGGAAACACCATATATTTT.

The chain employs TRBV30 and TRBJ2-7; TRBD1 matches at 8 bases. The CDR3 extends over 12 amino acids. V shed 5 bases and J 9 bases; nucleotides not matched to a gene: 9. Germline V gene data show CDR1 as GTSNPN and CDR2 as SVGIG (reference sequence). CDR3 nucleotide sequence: TGTGCCTGGGGGGGACAGGAAGAGGGGCAGTACTTC. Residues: CAWGGQEEGQYF.

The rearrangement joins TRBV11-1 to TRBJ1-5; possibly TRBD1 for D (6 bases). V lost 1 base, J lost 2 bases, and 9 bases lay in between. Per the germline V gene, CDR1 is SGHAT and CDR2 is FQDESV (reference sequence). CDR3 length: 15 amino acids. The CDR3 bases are TGTGCCAGCAGCTTAGAACAGGGTGGCAATCAGCCCCAGCATTTT. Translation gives CASSLEQGGNQPQHF.

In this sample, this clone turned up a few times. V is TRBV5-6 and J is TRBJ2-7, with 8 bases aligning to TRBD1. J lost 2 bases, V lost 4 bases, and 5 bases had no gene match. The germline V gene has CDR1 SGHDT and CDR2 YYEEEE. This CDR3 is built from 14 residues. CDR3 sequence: CASSAGQGPYEQYF. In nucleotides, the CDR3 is TGTGCCAGCAGCGCCGGACAGGGCCCCTACGAGCAGTACTTC.

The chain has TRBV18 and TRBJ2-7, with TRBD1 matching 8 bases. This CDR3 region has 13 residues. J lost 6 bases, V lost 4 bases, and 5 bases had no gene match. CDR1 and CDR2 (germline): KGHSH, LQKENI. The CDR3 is CASSLTQGGEQYF. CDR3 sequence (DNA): TGTGCCAGCTCACTCACACAGGGGGGCGAGCAGTACTTC.

CDR3 sequence: CASSTPGQGLYGYTF. The CDR3 DNA reads as TGTGCCAGTAGTACCCCGGGACAGGGACTCTATGGCTACACCTTC. This chain uses TRBV19 with TRBJ1-2, with 9 bases identical to TRBD1. Germline loops: CDR1 LNHDA, CDR2 SQIVND (reference sequence). V was pared by 4 bases and J by 4 bases, with 7 bases of the junction left unmatched. The CDR3 is 15 amino acids.

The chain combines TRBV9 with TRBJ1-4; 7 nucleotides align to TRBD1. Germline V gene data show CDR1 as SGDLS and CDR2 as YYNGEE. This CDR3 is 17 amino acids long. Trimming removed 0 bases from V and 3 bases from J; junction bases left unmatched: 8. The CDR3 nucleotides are TGTGCCAGCAGCGTAGGGGCAGGGGGAGCGCCTAATGAAAAACTGTTTTTT. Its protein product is CASSVGAGGAPNEKLFF.

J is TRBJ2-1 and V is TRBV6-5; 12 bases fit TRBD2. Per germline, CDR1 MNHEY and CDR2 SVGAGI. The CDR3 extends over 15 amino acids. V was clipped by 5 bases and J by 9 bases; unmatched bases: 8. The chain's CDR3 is CASSGRLAGEREQFF. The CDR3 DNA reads TGTGCCAGCAGTGGCCGACTAGCGGGGGAGCGTGAGCAGTTCTTC.